Below are 23 T cell receptor beta chains sequenced from a single sample in a study of cytomegalovirus exposure and HLA in healthy donors. The PCR was carried out with 60 Vbeta primers and 13 Jbeta primers. Repertoires were generated with immunoSEQ multiplex PCR, while TCRdb's copy carries only in-frame clones and drops some. The sample has under 110,000 clones, around 74% seen once. Sequenced sample: PBMCs. All receptors derive from a woman aged 40 to 50 in good health and CMV-seronegative.

The chain carries TRBV18 and TRBJ1-4; 11 positions agree with TRBD1. The V and J ends lost 0 bases and 7 bases, in that order; junction bases with no gene match: 4. The CDR3 sequence is 16 residues long. Germline assignment: CDR1 KGHSH and CDR2 LQKENI. The DNA for the CDR3 is TGTGCCAGCTCACCACCTATCGGGACAGGGGGTGAAAAACTGTTTTTT. Its protein is CASSPPIGTGGEKLFF.

Only one count was recorded for this clone. DNA for the CDR3: TGTGCCAGCAGTTACTCGACAGGGACTGGAAACACCATATATTTT. Protein product: CASSYSTGTGNTIYF. The chain uses TRBV6-6 and TRBJ1-3, with 7 bases aligning to TRBD1. This CDR3 has 15 residues. The J segment lost 2 bases and the V segment lost 0 bases, leaving 1 base of the junction unmatched. Germline V gene sequence: CDR1 MNHNY, CDR2 SVGAGI (reference sequence).

The chain combines TRBV11-2 with TRBJ1-1, with D unclear. The germline V gene encodes CDR1 SGHAT and CDR2 FQNNGV. Trimming left V 2 bases short and J 5 bases short, with 9 bases between. The CDR3 consists of 13 residues. The CDR3 reads CASSLRGGTEAFF. CDR3 DNA: TGTGCCAGCAGCTTAAGAGGTGGGACTGAAGCTTTCTTT.

The table lists this clone with a few counts. The chain joins TRBV18 to TRBJ2-6, with 9 positions matching TRBD1. The length of the CDR3 is 19 residues. CDR1 is KGHSH and CDR2 is LQKENI in the germline V gene. Germline trimming cut 5 bases from V and 0 bases from J; bases unmatched to any gene: 11. CDR3 sequence: CASSTIGQGSSSGANVLTF. The CDR3, as DNA: TGTGCCAGCTCAACCATTGGACAGGGGTCAAGCTCTGGGGCCAACGTCCTGACTTTC.

V is TRBV6-5 and J is TRBJ2-7; a weak D match, TRBD1 (7 bases). Per germline, CDR1 MNHEY and CDR2 SVGAGI. The CDR3 sequence is 15 residues long. V lost 5 bases and J 0 bases, leaving 14 bases between the germline ends. The DNA for the CDR3 is TGTGCCAGCAGTCCGGGCGGGGACAGCTCCTACGAGCAGTACTTC. Translating gives CASSPGGDSSYEQYF.

The chain carries TRBV15 and TRBJ1-1, with TRBD1 matching over 7 bases. The V segment lost 1 base and the J segment 6 bases; nucleotides outside the gene matches: 8. Germline CDR1 and CDR2: LNHNV and YYDKDF (reference sequence). The CDR3 has 15 residues. CDR3 nucleotides: TGTGCCACCAGCAGAGGGGCTGGGACAGACCCTGAAGCTTTCTTT. Its translation: CATSRGAGTDPEAFF.

This chain joins TRBV27 and TRBJ2-7; weak D call: TRBD1 (6 bases). Germline CDR1 MNHEY, CDR2 SMNVEV (reference sequence). The CDR3 has 14 amino acids. Trimming shortened V by 4 bases and J by 5 bases, and 15 bases separated the two germline ends. CDR3 sequence (DNA): TGTGCCAGCAGTTACGGGGCAGGGGTCAACGAGCAGTACTTC. The encoded protein is CASSYGAGVNEQYF.

CDR3 residues: CASSISGDTQYF. CDR3 coding DNA: TGTGCCAGTAGTATTAGCGGAGATACGCAGTATTTT. The chain recombines TRBV19 with TRBJ2-3, with D possibly matching TRBD2 (6 bases). Trimming removed 3 bases at V and 5 bases at J, with 6 bases between. This CDR3 comprises 12 residues. Germline values: CDR1 LNHDA, CDR2 SQIVND (reference sequence).

J is TRBJ2-1 and V is TRBV10-3, with 12 bases lining up with TRBD2. From germline, CDR1 is ENHRY and CDR2 SYGVKD. The junction had 2 bases not matched to a gene; V was cut back by 6 bases and J by 8 bases. This CDR3 spans 13 amino acids. Written as DNA, the CDR3 is TGTGCCATCAGGACTAGCGGGAGTGATGAGCAGTTCTTC. This gives the protein CAIRTSGSDEQFF.

This clone has only a few counts. The chain couples TRBV7-9 to TRBJ1-2; no clear D gene. In germline, CDR1 is SEHNR, CDR2 FQNEAQ (reference sequence). The CDR3 spans 14 residues. V was shortened by 5 bases and J by 4 bases, with 14 bases between the two germline ends. The CDR3 region is CASSPSIEGYGYTF. CDR3 in DNA: TGTGCCAGCAGCCCTAGCATTGAGGGCTATGGCTACACCTTC.

The V and J genes are TRBV6-5 and TRBJ1-2, with 10 bases aligning to TRBD1. CDR3 length: 15 amino acids. In germline, CDR1 is MNHEY, CDR2 SVGAGI. V shed 6 bases, J shed 4 bases, and the junction held 8 bases outside the gene matches. CDR3 bases: TGTGCCAGCAGCAGAGACAGGGGGCAGGCCTATGGCTACACCTTC. Protein product: CASSRDRGQAYGYTF.

A remark on this clone: At one end, the junction sequence differs from germline, possibly due to a read error. The identical CDR3 is also encoded by other nucleotide sequences in the sample. This sequence joins TRBV10-1 and TRBJ1-6; TRBD1 aligns across 9 bases. In germline, CDR1 is WNHNN, CDR2 SYGVQD (reference sequence). This CDR3 region has 13 residues. The CDR3 is CASSGTGNSPLHF. The CDR3 DNA sequence: TGCGCCAGCTCCGGGACAGGGAATTCCCCCCTCCACTTT.

This chain links TRBV29-1 with TRBJ1-5; D unresolved. The CDR3 spans 13 residues. Per the germline V gene, CDR1 is SQVTM and CDR2 is ANQGSEA. Trimming removed 4 bases at V and 0 bases at J, with 7 bases between. In nucleotides, the CDR3 is TGCAGCGTTGCGGGGAATAGCAATCAGCCCCAGCATTTT. This codes for CSVAGNSNQPQHF.

The rearrangement links TRBV11-2 to TRBJ2-5, with D possibly matching TRBD2 (6 bases). Trimming took off 5 bases at V and 5 bases at J, with 12 bases between the two ends. Germline assignment: CDR1 SGHAT and CDR2 FQNNGV. This CDR3 spans 13 amino acids. The CDR3 is CASSPGTSETQYF. The DNA for the CDR3 is TGTGCCAGCAGCCCAGGGACTTCTGAGACCCAGTACTTC.

J is TRBJ2-3 and V is TRBV19; D is unresolved. The length of the CDR3 is 16 residues. Germline V gives CDR1 LNHDA, CDR2 SQIVND (reference sequence). V lost 5 bases to trimming and J lost 2 bases, with 17 bases between them. CDR3 DNA: TGTGCCAGTAGTCTCCGGTTTGCGGCGATCACAGATACGCAGTATTTT. This gives the protein CASSLRFAAITDTQYF.

In this sample, this clone turned up a few times. This chain uses TRBV2 with TRBJ1-2; D may be TRBD1 (5 bases). There are 13 residues in the CDR3. V gave up 6 bases and J gave up 1 base, with 9 bases separating them. Germline CDR1 reads SNHLY; CDR2 reads FYNNEI. In DNA, the CDR3 is TGTGCCAGCAGGACAGTAGATAACTATGGCTACACCTTC. This sequence encodes CASRTVDNYGYTF.

The V and J genes are TRBV7-8 and TRBJ1-2; no firm D call. This CDR3 has 14 amino acids. Per germline, CDR1 SGHVS and CDR2 FQNEAQ. V was trimmed by 0 bases and J by 1 base, leaving 6 bases between them. The CDR3 is CASSLARDNYGYTF. For the CDR3, the DNA is TGTGCCAGCAGCTTAGCGAGGGATAACTATGGCTACACCTTC. The entire variable domain, with the rest obtained from reference TRBV7-8 and TRBJ1-2, is as follows: GAGVSQSPRYKVAKRGQDVALRCDPISGHVSLFWYQQALGQGPEFLTYFQNEAQLDKSGLPSDRFFAERPEGSVSTLKIQRTQQEDSAVYLCASSLARDNYGYTFGSGTRLTVV.

In DNA form, the CDR3 reads TGTGCCGGCTACTCAACAGGGGAACCCGGGGAGCTGTTTTTT. Translated: CAGYSTGEPGELFF. The V call is TRBV5-4, the J call TRBJ2-2; 7 bases map to TRBD1. The V gene's germline CDR1 is SGHNT and CDR2 YYREEE (reference sequence). Trimming took 10 bases from V and 6 from J; bases not matched to a gene: 12. The CDR3 runs 14 residues.

The genes are TRBV7-9 and TRBJ2-3, with TRBD2 identical over 11 bases. The ends lost 3 bases at V and 6 bases at J; junction bases unmatched: 5. CDR3 length: 15 amino acids. The germline gives CDR1 SEHNR, CDR2 FQNEAQ (reference sequence). The CDR3 is CASSFSGGAGDTQYF. DNA of the CDR3: TGTGCCAGCAGCTTTAGCGGGGGGGCCGGGGATACGCAGTATTTT.

The table lists this clone with a few counts. The chain is built from TRBV28 and TRBJ2-3; tentatively, D is TRBD2 (5 bases). V was shortened by 4 bases and J by 7 bases, with 18 bases between the two germline ends. The CDR3 loop spans 15 amino acids. Per germline, CDR1 MDHEN and CDR2 SYDVKM. CDR3 sequence: CASSSTLMGRNTQYF. Here the CDR3 DNA reads TGTGCCAGCAGTTCAACCCTGATGGGGAGAAATACGCAGTATTTT.

The rearrangement joins TRBV19 to TRBJ1-3, with D uncertain. The V and J ends lost 3 bases and 2 bases respectively, with 2 bases between them. This CDR3 is built from 12 residues. Per the germline V gene, CDR1 is LNHDA and CDR2 is SQIVND (reference sequence). CDR3 residues: CASSITGNTIYF. The CDR3, as DNA: TGTGCCAGTAGTATTACTGGAAACACCATATATTTT. The whole variable domain, remainder taken from reference TRBV19 and TRBJ1-3, is DGGITQSPKYLFRKEGQNVTLSCEQNLNHDAMYWYRQDPGQGLRLIYYSQIVNDFQKGDIAEGYSVSREKKESFPLTVTSAQKNPTAFYLCASSITGNTIYFGEGSWLTVV.

This chain connects TRBV11-3 to TRBJ2-1; 11 bases fit TRBD2. Germline V gene data show CDR1 as SGHNT and CDR2 as YENEEA. The CDR3 has 16 residues. V lost 2 bases, J lost 8 bases, and 8 bases stayed unmatched. Here the CDR3 DNA reads TGTGCCAGCAGCTTACTAGCGGGAGGCATAGCCGATGAGCAGTTCTTC. As protein: CASSLLAGGIADEQFF.

The genes are TRBV28 and TRBJ2-7; D is unresolved. V was cut by 6 bases and J by 2 bases, with 17 bases left in between. Germline-derived CDR1 and CDR2 are MDHEN and SYDVKM. This CDR3 has 15 amino acids. CDR3 in amino acids: CASRSLEFRAYEQYF. The CDR3 DNA reads TGTGCCAGCAGATCCCTAGAGTTTAGAGCCTACGAGCAGTACTTC.